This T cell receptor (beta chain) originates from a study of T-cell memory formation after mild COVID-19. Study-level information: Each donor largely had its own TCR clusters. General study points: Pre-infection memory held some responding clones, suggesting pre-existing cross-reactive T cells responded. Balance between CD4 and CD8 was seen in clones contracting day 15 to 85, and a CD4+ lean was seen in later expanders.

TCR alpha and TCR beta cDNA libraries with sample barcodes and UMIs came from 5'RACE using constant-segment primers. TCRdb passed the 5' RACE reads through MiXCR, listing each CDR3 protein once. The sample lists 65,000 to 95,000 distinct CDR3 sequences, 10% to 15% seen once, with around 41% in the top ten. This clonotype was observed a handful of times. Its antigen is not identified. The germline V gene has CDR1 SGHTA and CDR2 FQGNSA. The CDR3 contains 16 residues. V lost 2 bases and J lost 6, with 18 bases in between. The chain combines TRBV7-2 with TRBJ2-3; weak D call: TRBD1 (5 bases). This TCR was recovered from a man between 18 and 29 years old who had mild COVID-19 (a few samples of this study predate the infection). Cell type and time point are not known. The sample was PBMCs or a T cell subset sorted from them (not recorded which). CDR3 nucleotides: TGTGCCAGCAGCTTAACCGCGTCAGGGTTGATCGATACGCAGTATTTT. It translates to CASSLTASGLIDTQYF.